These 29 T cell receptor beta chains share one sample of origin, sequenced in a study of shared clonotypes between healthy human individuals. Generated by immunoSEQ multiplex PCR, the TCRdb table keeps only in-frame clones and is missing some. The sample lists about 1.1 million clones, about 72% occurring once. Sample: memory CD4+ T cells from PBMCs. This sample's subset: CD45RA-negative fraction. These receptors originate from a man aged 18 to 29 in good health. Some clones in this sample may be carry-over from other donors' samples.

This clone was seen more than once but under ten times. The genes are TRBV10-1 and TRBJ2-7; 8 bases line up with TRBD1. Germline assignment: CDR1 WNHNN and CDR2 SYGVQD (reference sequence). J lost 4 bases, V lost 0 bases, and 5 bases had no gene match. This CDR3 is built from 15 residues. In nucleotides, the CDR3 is TGCGCCAGCAGTGAGTCACCAGGGGGCTGGTACGAGCAGTACTTC. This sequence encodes CASSESPGGWYEQYF.

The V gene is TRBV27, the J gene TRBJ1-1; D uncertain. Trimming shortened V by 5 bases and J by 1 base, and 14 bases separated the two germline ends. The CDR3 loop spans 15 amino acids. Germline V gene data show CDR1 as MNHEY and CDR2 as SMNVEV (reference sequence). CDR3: CASSARTSPNTEAFF. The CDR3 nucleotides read TGTGCCAGCAGTGCCCGGACTTCCCCGAACACTGAAGCTTTCTTT.

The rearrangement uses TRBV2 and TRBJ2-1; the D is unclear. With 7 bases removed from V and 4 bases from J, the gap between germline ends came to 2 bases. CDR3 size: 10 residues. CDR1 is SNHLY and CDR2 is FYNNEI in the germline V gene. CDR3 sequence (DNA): TGTGCCAGCAAATACAATGAGCAGTTCTTC. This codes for CASKYNEQFF.

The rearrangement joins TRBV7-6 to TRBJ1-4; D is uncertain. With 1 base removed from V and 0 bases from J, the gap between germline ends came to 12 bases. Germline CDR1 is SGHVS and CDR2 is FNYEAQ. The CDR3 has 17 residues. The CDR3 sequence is CASSLGQFQTTNEKLFF. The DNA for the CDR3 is TGTGCCAGCAGCTTAGGACAATTCCAAACAACTAATGAAAAACTGTTTTTT.

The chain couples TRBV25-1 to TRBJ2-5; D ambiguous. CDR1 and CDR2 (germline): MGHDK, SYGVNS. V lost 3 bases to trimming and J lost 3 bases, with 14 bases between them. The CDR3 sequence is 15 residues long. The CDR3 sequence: CASSDRSGGEETQYF. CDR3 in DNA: TGTGCCAGCAGTGATCGGTCTGGCGGAGAAGAGACCCAGTACTTC.

The CDR3 loop is CATSRDWGKWNQPQHF. As DNA, the CDR3 is TGTGCCACCAGCAGAGATTGGGGGAAGTGGAATCAGCCCCAGCATTTT. The chain employs TRBV15 and TRBJ1-5, with D maybe TRBD1 (5 bases). Germline assignment: CDR1 LNHNV and CDR2 YYDKDF (reference sequence). The V gene lost 0 bases and the J gene lost 4 bases, with 13 bases spanning the gap. The CDR3 has 16 residues.

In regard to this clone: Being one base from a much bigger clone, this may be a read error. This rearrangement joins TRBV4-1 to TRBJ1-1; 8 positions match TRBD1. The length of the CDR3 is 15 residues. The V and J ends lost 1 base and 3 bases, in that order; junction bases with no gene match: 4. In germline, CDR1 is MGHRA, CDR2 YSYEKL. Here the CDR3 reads CASSQGDRGDTEAFF. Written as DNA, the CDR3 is TGCGCCAGCAGCCAAGGAGACAGGGGCGACACTGAAGCTTTCTTT.

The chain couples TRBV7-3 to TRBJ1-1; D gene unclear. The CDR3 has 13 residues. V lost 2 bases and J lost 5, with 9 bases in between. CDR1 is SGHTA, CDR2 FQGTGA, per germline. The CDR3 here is CASSLEMGTEAFF. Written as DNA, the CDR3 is TGTGCCAGCAGCTTAGAGATGGGGACTGAAGCTTTCTTT.

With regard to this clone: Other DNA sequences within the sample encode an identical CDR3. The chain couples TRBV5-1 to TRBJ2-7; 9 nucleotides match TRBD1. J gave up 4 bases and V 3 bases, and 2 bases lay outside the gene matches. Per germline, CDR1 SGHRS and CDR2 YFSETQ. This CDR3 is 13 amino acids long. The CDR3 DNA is TGCGCCAGCAGCTCGGACAGGGGATACGAGCAGTACTTC. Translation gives CASSSDRGYEQYF.

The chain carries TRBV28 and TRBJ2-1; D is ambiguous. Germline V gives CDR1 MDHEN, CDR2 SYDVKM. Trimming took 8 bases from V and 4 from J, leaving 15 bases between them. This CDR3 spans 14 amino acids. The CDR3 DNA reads TGTGCCAGCTTTAATGCCGACGGATACAATGAGCAGTTCTTC. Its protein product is CASFNADGYNEQFF.

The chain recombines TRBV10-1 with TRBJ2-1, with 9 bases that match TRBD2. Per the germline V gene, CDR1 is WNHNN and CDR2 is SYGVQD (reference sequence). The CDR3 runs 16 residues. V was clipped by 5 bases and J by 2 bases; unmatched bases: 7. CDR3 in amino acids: CASSPGTSLTYNEQFF. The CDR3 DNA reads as TGCGCCAGCAGTCCCGGGACTAGCTTAACCTACAATGAGCAGTTCTTC.

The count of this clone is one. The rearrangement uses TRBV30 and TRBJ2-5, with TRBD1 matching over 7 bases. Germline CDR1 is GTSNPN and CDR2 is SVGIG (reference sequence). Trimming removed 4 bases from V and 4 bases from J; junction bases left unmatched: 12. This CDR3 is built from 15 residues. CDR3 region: CAWTTGTARIETQYF. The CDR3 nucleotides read TGTGCCTGGACTACCGGGACAGCGCGTATAGAGACCCAGTACTTC. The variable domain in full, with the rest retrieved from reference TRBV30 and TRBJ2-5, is SQTIHQWPATLVQPVGSPLSLECTVEGTSNPNLYWYRQAAGRGLQLLFYSVGIGQISSEVPQNLSASRPQDRQFILSSKKLLLSDSGFYLCAWTTGTARIETQYFGPGTRLLVL.

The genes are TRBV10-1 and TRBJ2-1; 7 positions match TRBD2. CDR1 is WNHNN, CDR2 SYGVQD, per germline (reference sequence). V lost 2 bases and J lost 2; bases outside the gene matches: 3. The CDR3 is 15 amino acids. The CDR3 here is CASSELAETYNEQFF. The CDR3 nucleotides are TGCGCCAGCAGTGAGCTAGCGGAGACCTACAATGAGCAGTTCTTC.

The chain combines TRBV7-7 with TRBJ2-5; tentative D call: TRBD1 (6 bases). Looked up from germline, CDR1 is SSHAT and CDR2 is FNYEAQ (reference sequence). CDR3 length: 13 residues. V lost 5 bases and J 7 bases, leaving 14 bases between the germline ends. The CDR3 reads CASSPGEWRTQYF. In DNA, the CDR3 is TGTGCCAGCAGCCCAGGGGAGTGGAGGACCCAGTACTTC.

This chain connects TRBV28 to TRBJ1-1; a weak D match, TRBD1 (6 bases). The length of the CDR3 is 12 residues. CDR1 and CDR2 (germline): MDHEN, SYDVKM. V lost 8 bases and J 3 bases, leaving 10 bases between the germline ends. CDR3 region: CASVDRYTEAFF. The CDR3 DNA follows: TGTGCCAGCGTGGACAGATACACTGAAGCTTTCTTT.

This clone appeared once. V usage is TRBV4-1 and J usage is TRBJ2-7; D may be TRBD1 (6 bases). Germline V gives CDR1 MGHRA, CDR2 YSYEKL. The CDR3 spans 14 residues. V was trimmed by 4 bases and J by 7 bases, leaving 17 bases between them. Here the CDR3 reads CASSLYVQGWEQYF. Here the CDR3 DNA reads TGCGCCAGCAGCCTATACGTCCAGGGGTGGGAGCAGTACTTC.

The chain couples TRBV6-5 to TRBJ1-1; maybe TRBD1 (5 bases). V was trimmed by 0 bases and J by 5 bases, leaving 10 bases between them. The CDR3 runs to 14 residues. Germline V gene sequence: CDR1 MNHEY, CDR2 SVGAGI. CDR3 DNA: TGTGCCAGCAGTTACTCTGTGGGGGGTACTGAAGCTTTCTTT. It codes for CASSYSVGGTEAFF.

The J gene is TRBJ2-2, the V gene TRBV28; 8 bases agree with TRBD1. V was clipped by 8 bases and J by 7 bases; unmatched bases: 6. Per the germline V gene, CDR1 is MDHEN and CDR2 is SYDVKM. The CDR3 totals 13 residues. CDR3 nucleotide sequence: TGTGCCAGCCGGACAGGGTTGGACGGGGAGCTGTTTTTT. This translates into CASRTGLDGELFF.

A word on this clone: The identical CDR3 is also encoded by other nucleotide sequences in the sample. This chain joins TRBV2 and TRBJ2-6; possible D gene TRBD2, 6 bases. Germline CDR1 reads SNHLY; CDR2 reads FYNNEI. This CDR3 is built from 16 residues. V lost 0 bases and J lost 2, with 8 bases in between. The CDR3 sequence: CASSEARRAGANVLTF. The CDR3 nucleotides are TGTGCCAGCAGTGAAGCGAGGAGGGCTGGGGCCAACGTCCTGACTTTC.

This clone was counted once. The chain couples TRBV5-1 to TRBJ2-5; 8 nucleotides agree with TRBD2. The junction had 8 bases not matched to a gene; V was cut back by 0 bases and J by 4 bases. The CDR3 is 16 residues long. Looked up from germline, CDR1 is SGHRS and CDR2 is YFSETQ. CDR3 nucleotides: TGCGCCAGCAGCTTGGCGGCGGGAGGTGGACGAGAGACCCAGTACTTC. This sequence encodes CASSLAAGGGRETQYF.

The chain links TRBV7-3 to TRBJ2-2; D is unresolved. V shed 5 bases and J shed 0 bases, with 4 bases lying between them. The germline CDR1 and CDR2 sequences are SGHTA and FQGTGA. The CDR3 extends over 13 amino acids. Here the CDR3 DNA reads TGTGCCAGCAGCACCGCGAACACCGGGGAGCTGTTTTTT. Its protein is CASSTANTGELFF.

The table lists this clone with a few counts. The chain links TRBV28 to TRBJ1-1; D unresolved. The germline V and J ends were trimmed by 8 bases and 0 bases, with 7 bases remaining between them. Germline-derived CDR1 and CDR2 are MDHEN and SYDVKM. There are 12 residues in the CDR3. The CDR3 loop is CASRKMNTEAFF. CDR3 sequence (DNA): TGTGCCAGCCGAAAGATGAACACTGAAGCTTTCTTT.

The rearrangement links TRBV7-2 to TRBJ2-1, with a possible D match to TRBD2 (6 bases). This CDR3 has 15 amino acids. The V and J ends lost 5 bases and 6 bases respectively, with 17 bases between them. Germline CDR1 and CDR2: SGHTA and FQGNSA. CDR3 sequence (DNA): TGTGCCAGCAGCCGTGGTAACTTCGGGGGCAATGAGCAGTTCTTC. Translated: CASSRGNFGGNEQFF.

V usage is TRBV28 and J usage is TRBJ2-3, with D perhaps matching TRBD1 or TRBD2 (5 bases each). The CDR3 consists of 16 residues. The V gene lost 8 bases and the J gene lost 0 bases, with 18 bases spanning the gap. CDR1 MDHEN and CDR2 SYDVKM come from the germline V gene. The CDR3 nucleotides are TGTGCCAGCGTCTCTGAGGGGAGACCTAGCACAGATACGCAGTATTTT. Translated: CASVSEGRPSTDTQYF.

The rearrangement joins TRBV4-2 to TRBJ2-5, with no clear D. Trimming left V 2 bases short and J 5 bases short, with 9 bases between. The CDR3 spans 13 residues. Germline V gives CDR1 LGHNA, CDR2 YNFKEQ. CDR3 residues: CASSQLAGETQYF. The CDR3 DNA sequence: TGTGCCAGCAGCCAACTTGCAGGCGAGACCCAGTACTTC.

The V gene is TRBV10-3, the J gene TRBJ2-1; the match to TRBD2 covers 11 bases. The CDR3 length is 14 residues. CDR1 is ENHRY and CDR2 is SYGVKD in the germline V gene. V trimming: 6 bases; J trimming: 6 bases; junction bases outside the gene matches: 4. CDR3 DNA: TGTGCCATCAGGAGGGGACTAGCGGTCAATGAGCAGTTCTTC. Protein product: CAIRRGLAVNEQFF.

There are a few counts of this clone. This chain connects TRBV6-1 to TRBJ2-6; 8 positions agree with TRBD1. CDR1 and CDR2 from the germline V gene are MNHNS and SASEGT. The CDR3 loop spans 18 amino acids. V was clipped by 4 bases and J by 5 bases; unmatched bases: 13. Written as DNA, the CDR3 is TGTGCCAGCAGTGCGTTTATAACCGACAGGGGTCGGGCCAACGTCCTGACTTTC. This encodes CASSAFITDRGRANVLTF.

CDR3 coding DNA: TGTGCCAGCAGCTCCCACCCCAACACCGGGGAGCTGTTTTTT. This encodes CASSSHPNTGELFF. V gene TRBV7-7 combines with J gene TRBJ2-2; D is uncertain. Trimming shortened V by 4 bases and J by 2 bases, and 8 bases separated the two germline ends. This CDR3 comprises 14 residues. Germline CDR1 is SSHAT and CDR2 is FNYEAQ (reference sequence).

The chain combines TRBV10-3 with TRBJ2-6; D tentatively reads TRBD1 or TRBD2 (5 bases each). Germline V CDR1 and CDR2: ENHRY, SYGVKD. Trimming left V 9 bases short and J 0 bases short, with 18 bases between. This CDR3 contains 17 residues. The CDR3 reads CAIPQGENRSGANVLTF. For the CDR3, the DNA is TGTGCCATTCCCCAGGGAGAAAACCGCTCTGGGGCCAACGTCCTGACTTTC.